One T cell receptor beta chain is described in this entry. Its antigen is unidentified. This specimen belongs to a study of CXCR3-negative and CXCR3-positive naive CD8 T cells. Notes on the study in general: CXCR3-positive naive cells carried more hydrophobic TRB CDR3s than CXCR3-negative naive cells did.

At hundreds of thousands of cells each, triplicate sorts were carried out for each CD8+ T cell subset. This CDR3 has 16 residues. The germline V gene has CDR1 SQVTM and CDR2 ANQGSEA. 5' RACE that incorporated UMI labels was used to prepare the TRB cDNA libraries. Using the 5' RACE reads, TCRdb records one entry per CDR3 protein without DNA. In all, the sample yields over 95,000 distinct CDR3 sequences. The chain joins TRBV29-1 to TRBJ1-2; the D gene TCRdb calls, TRBD1, cannot be checked with no DNA. The TCR originated in a human donor in good health. Some clones in this sample may be carry-over from other donors' samples. What was sequenced was naive CXCR3+ CD8+ T cells from blood. Subset defined: CD45RO-CCR7+CD27+CD95- naive CD8+ T cells expressing CXCR3 (TNR3+). CDR3 loop: CSVSPEETGGDYGYTF.